Listed here is a single T cell receptor beta chain. CDR1 and CDR2 (germline): SGHRS, YFSETQ. V was clipped by 0 bases and J by 9 bases; unmatched bases: 4. This CDR3 spans 15 amino acids. This record belongs to a study of blood T cell repertoires in COVID-19. Study in general: Acute-phase and convalescent COVID-19 samples originated in the United States, Italy and Spain.

Original data processing: Amplification from reference gene primers served as the basis for estimated nucleated cell counts. Profiled with immunoSEQ multiplex PCR; TCRdb holds only in-frame clones, not every one. V and J calls and clone size are as listed in that table; D and trimming were resolved from the DNA. The sample records about 260,000 clones, around 84% being singletons. The Seattle patients, enrolled during active infection, were followed longitudinally. The chain combines TRBV5-1 with TRBJ2-1, with 12 bases lining up with TRBD1. This TCR was sampled from a woman between 55 and 75 years old with COVID-19, enrolled during active disease. The sequencing input was peripheral blood. CDR3 DNA sequence: TGCGCCAGCAGCTTGGCGGGACAGGGGGCGACTGAGCAGTTCTTC. This translates into CASSLAGQGATEQFF.